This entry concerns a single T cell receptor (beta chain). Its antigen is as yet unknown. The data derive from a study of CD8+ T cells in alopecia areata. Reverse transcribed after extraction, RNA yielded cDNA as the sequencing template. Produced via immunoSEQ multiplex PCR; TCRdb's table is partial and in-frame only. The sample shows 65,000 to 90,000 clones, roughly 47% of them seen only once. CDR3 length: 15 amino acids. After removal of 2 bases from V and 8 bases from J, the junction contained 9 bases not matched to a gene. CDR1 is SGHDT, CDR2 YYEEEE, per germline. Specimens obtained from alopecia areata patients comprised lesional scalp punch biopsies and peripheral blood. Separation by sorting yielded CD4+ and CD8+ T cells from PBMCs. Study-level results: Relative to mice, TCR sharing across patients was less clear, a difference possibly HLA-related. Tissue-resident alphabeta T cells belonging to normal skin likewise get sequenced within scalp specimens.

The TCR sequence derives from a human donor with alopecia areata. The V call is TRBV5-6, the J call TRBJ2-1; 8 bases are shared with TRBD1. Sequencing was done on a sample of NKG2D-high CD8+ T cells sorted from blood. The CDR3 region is CASSFGRGRIDEQFF. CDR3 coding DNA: TGTGCCAGCAGCTTCGGCAGGGGGCGTATAGATGAGCAGTTCTTC.